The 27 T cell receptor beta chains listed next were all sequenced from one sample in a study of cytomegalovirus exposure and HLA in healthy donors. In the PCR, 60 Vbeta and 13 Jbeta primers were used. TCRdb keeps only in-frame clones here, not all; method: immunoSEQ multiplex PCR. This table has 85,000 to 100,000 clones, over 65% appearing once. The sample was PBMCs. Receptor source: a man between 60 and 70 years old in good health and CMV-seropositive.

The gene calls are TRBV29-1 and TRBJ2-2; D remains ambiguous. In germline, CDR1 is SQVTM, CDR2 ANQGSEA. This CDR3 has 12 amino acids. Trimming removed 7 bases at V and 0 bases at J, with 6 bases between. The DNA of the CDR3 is TGCAGCGGCAGGTCGAACACCGGGGAGCTGTTTTTT. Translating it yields CSGRSNTGELFF.

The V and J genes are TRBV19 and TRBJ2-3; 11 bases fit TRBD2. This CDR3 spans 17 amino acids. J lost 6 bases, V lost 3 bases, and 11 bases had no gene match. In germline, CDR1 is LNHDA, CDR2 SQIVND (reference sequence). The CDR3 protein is CASSIYLGLADSDTQYF. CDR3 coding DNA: TGTGCCAGTAGTATTTATTTGGGACTAGCGGATTCTGATACGCAGTATTTT.

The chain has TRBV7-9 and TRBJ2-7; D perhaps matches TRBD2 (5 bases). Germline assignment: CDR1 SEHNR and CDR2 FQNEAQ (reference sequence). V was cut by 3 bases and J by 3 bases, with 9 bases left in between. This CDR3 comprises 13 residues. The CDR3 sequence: CASSLGVNYEQYF. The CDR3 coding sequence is TGTGCCAGCAGCTTGGGAGTCAACTACGAGCAGTACTTC.

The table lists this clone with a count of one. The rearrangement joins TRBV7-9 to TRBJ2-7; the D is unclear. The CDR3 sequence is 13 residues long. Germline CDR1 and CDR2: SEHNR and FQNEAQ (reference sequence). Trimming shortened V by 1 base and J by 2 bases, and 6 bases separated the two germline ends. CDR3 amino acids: CASSLDNPYEQYF. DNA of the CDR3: TGTGCCAGCAGCTTAGACAACCCCTACGAGCAGTACTTC.

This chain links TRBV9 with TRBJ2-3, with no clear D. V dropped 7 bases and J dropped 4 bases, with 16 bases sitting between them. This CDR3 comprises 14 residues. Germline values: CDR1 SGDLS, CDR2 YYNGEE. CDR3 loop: CASAQTGLADTQYF. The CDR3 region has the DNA TGTGCCAGCGCTCAGACTGGGTTAGCAGATACGCAGTATTTT.

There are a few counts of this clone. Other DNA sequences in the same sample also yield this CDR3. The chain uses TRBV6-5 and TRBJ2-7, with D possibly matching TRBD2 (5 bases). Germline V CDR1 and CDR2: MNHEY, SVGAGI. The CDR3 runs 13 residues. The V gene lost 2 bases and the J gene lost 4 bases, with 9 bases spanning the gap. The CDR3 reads CASSYGLSYEQYF. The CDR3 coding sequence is TGTGCCAGCAGTTACGGACTTTCTTACGAGCAGTACTTC.

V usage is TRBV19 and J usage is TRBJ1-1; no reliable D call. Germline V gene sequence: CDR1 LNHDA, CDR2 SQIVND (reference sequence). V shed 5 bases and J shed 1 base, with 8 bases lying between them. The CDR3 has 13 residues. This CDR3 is CASSWAANTEAFF. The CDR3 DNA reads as TGTGCCAGTAGTTGGGCAGCGAACACTGAAGCTTTCTTT.

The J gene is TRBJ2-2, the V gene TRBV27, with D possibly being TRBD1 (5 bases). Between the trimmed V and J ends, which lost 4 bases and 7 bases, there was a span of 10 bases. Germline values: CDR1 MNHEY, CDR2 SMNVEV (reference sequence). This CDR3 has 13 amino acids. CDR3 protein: CASSSREGGELFF. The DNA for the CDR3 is TGTGCCAGCAGTTCCAGGGAAGGCGGGGAGCTGTTTTTT.

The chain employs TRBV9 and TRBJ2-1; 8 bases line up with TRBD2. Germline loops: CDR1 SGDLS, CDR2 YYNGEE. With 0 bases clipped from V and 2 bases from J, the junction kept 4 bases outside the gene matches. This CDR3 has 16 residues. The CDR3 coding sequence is TGTGCCAGCAGCGTAGGGAACGGGGGGGCCTACAATGAGCAGTTCTTC. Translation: CASSVGNGGAYNEQFF.

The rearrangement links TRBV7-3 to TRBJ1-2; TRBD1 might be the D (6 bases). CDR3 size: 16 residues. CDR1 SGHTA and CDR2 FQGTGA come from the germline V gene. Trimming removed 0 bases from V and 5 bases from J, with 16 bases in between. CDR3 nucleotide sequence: TGTGCCAGCAGCTTAACGGGGGCCGGCGTAGGGTATGGCTACACCTTC. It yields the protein CASSLTGAGVGYGYTF.

CDR3 DNA sequence: TGTGCCAGCAGCTTATCAGATAACGGCTACACCTTC. It encodes CASSLSDNGYTF. This chain links TRBV7-9 with TRBJ1-2; no definite D call. Germline assignment: CDR1 SEHNR and CDR2 FQNEAQ (reference sequence). V was cut by 2 bases and J by 8 bases, with 9 bases left in between. The length of the CDR3 is 12 residues.

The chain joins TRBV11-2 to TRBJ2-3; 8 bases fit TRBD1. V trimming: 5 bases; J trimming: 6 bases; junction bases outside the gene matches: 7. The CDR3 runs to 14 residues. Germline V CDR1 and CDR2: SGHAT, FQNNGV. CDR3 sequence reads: CASSAVQGADTQYF. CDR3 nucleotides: TGTGCCAGCAGCGCCGTCCAGGGGGCGGATACGCAGTATTTT.

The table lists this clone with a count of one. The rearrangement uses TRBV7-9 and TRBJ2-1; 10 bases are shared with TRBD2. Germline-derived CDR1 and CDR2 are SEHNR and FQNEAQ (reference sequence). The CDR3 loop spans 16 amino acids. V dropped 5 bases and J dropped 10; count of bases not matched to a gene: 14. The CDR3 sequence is CASSLWGAGGRGEQFF. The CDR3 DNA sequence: TGTGCCAGCAGCCTCTGGGGAGCGGGGGGGCGGGGGGAGCAGTTCTTC.

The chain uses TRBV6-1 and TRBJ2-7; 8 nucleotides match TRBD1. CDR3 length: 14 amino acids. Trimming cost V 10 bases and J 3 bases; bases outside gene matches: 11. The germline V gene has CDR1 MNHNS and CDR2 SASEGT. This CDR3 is CAIIYRGEGYEQYF. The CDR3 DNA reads TGTGCCATAATATACAGGGGGGAAGGCTACGAGCAGTACTTC.

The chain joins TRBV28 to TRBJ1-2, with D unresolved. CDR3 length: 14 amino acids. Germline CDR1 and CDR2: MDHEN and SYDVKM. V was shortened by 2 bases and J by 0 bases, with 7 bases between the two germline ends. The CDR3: CASSLGEANYGYTF. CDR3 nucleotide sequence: TGTGCCAGCAGTTTAGGGGAGGCTAACTATGGCTACACCTTC.

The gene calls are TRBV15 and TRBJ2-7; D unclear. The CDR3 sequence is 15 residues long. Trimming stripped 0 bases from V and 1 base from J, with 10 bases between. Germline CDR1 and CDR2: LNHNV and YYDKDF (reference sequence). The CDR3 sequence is CATSRDHSLSYEQYF. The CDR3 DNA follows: TGTGCCACCAGCAGAGATCATAGTCTATCCTACGAGCAGTACTTC.

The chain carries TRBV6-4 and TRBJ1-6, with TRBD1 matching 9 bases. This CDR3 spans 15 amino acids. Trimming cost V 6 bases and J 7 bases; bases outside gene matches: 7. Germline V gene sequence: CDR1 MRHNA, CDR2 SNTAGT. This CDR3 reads CASSSTGGGNSPLHF. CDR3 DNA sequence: TGTGCCAGCAGCTCGACAGGGGGTGGGAATTCACCCCTCCACTTT.

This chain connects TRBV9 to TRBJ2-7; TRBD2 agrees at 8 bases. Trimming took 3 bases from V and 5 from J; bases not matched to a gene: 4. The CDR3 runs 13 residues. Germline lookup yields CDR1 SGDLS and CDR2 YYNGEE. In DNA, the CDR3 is TGTGCCAGCAGCGACGGACTAGCCCACGAGCAGTACTTC. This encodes CASSDGLAHEQYF. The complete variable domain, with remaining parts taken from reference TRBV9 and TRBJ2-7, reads DSGVTQTPKHLITATGQRVTLRCSPRSGDLSVYWYQQSLDQGLQFLIQYYNGEERAKGNILERFSAQQFPDLHSELNLSSLELGDSALYFCASSDGLAHEQYFGPGTRLTVT.

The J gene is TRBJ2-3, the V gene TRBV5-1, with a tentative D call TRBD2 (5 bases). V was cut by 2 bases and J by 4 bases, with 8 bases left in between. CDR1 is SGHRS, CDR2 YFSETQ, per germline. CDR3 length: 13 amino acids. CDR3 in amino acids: CASSFGEPDTQYF. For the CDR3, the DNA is TGCGCCAGCAGCTTTGGGGAGCCAGATACGCAGTATTTT.

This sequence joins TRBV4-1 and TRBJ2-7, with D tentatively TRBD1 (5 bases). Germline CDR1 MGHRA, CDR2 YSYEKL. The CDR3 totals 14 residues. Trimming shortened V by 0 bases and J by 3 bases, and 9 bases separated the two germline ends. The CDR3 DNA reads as TGCGCCAGCAGCCAAGATCAGGGAAGCTACGAGCAGTACTTC. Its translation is CASSQDQGSYEQYF.

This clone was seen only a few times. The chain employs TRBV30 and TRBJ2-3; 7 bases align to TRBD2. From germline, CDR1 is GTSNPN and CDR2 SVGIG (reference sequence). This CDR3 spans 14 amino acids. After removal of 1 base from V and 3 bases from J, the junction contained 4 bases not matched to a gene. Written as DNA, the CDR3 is TGTGCCTGGAGTGGGCGGGGGAAAACAGATACGCAGTATTTT. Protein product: CAWSGRGKTDTQYF.

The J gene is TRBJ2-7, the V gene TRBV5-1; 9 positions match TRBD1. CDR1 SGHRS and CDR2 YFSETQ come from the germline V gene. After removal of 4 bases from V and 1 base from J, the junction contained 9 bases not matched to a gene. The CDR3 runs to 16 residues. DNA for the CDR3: TGCGCCAGCAGCCCTCAGGACAGGGGATTGTCCTACGAGCAGTACTTC. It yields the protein CASSPQDRGLSYEQYF.

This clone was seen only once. The CDR3 loop is CSVEVSALPEQYF. The CDR3 bases are TGCAGCGTTGAAGTCTCCGCTCTACCCGAGCAGTACTTC. V and J are TRBV29-1 and TRBJ2-7; D remains ambiguous. V was clipped by 1 base and J by 6 bases, with 13 bases between them. Germline CDR1 and CDR2: SQVTM and ANQGSEA. CDR3 length equals 13 residues.

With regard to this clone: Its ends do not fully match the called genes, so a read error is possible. The CDR3 DNA follows: TGTTCCAGCAGCTTAGGGCCCATTGGCGAGCAGTACTTC. Amino acids: CSSSLGPIGEQYF. V usage is TRBV7-9 and J usage is TRBJ2-7, with D unclear. This CDR3 is built from 13 residues. The V gene's germline CDR1 is SEHNR and CDR2 FQNEAQ (reference sequence). Filled out from reference TRBV7-9 and TRBJ2-7, the complete variable domain reads DTGVSQNPRHKITKRGQNVTFRCDPISEHNRLYWYRQTLGQGPEFLTYFQNEAQLEKSRLLSDRFSAERPKGSFSTLEIQRTEQGDSAMYLCSSSLGPIGEQYFGPGTRLTVT.

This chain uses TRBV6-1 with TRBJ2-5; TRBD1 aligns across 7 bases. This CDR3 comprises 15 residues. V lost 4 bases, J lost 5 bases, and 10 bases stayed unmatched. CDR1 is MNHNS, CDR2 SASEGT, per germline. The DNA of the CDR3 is TGTGCCAGCAGTGGTTACAGGGGAGTCGCGGAGACCCAGTACTTC. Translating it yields CASSGYRGVAETQYF.

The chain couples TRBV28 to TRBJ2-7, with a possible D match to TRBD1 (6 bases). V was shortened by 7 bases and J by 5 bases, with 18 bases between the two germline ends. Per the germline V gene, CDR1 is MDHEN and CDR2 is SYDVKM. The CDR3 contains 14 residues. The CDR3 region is CASIPGAVGHEQYF. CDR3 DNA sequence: TGTGCCAGCATCCCAGGGGCCGTGGGCCACGAGCAGTACTTC.

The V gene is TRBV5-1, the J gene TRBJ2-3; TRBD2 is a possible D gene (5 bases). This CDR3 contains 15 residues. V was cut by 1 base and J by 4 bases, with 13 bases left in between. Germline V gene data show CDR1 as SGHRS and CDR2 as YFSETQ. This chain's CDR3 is CASSLTSIFPDTQYF. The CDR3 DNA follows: TGCGCCAGCAGCTTGACTAGTATTTTCCCAGATACGCAGTATTTT.